A selection of T cell receptor beta chains follows, all from one sample in a study of blood T cell repertoires in COVID-19. Clones were read by immunoSEQ multiplex PCR, and TCRdb kept only the in-frame ones, dropping some. The sample yields roughly 150,000 clones, roughly 80% seen once. Sequencing used PBMCs or T cells enriched from blood (not recorded which). The receptors originated from a woman between 50 and 59 years old who had recovered from COVID-19. Each CDR3 is given with its conserved first and last residue. Each record gives: CDR3 length, V gene, D gene, CDR3 protein. D genes are given only for firm matches.

18,TRBV4-3,TRBD1,CASSPVPGQGTDTGELFF
16,TRBV5-1,.,CASRPGMGESTDTQYF
12,TRBV29-1,.,CSVAGVGNTIYF
14,TRBV29-1,.,CSARWGNMNTEAFF
14,TRBV28,TRBD1,CASSSRDRYYEQYF
11,TRBV29-1,.,CSVGGAEGYTF
13,TRBV12-3/TRBV12-4,.,CASSFEALSIQYF
15,TRBV9,.,CASSAGGQMWTEAFF
12,TRBV9,.,CASSLLADTQYF
14,TRBV9,.,CASSAPPVGGELFF
14,TRBV25-1,TRBD2,CASSERGGTDTQYF
15,TRBV6-5,TRBD1,CASSSWDRGIDGYTF
12,TRBV29-1,.,CSVEGGQNEQFF
12,TRBV11-2,TRBD1,CASSLRGLEQYF
12,TRBV5-5,.,CASSEDTDTQYF
13,TRBV7-3,.,CASSPTPSNEQFF
13,TRBV6-5,.,CASSQGGGEKLFF
16,TRBV5-1,TRBD2,CASSLDAGVRYNEQFF
13,TRBV18,.,CASSPGANYGYTF
15,TRBV19,.,CASSIGNLGTGELFF
14,TRBV18,TRBD1,CASSTGTGADTQYF
14,TRBV18,TRBD1,CASSPGTGNYGYTF
16,TRBV10-3,TRBD1,CAIRAGQGSNNSPLHF
18,TRBV18,TRBD1,CASSQAPGQSPSPYGYTF
16,TRBV15,TRBD1,CATSRLVTGKITEAFF
15,TRBV19,.,CASSDRFAGANVLTF
14,TRBV18,.,CASSPGQNNQPQHF
14,TRBV19,TRBD2,CAAGLAGRGWEQFF
16,TRBV6-4,.,CASSEFLMITGREQYF
16,TRBV4-3,.,CASSQDARGPFQPQHF
14,TRBV19,.,CASSNNRDNQPQHF
13,TRBV18,.,CASTGNSNQPQHF
13,TRBV7-2,.,CASSLLGDSPLHF
12,TRBV28,.,CASSFRGSEAFF
15,TRBV5-4,.,CASSLWGNSGNTIYF
15,TRBV5-5,.,CASSPRVATNEKLFF
14,TRBV5-4,.,CASSPAQGPYGYTF
12,TRBV6-5,.,CASREQNSPLHF
12,TRBV7-6,.,CASSSSSDTQYF
12,TRBV2,.,CASSELLQPQHF
12,TRBV28,.,CASSLGGFGYTF
14,TRBV2,TRBD1,CASSGTGRDSPLHF
14,TRBV24-1,.,CATRGQSNTGELFF
15,TRBV7-2,.,CASSLAGGTQETQYF
15,TRBV7-7,TRBD1,CASSSDRGVTETQYF
13,TRBV11-2,.,CASARRGGYEQYF
12,TRBV5-1,TRBD2,CASAGTKETQYF
11,TRBV29-1,.,CSALQGGGAFF
14,TRBV6-2/TRBV6-3,TRBD1,CASSWTGANYGYTF
16,TRBV21-1,.,CAIRGYGTGNTGELFF
12,TRBV28,.,CASTLRGYEQYF
13,TRBV18,.,CASSPRGNYGYTF
11,TRBV14,.,CASSPGNTIYF
13,TRBV27,TRBD2,CASSPGGPYEQYF
14,TRBV5-6,.,CASSRGLANSPLHF